The present entry profiles one T cell receptor beta chain with its context. The repertoire was sequenced with immunoSEQ multiplex PCR; TCRdb's copy has only in-frame clones and lacks some. The sample yields 70,000 to 90,000 clones, under 95% seen once. The data originate from a study of OX40 agonist ivuxolimab in advanced cancers. The CDR3 consists of 13 residues. The V end was cut by 8 bases, the J end by 3 bases, with 14 bases between. Germline CDR1 is MNHEY and CDR2 is SVGAGI. The receptor's source is an adult with an advanced solid tumor such as melanoma, head and neck, liver or kidney cancer. The specimen comprised CD4+ or CD8+ T cells sorted from blood, sampled in a trial of the OX40 agonist ivuxolimab. V gene TRBV6-5 combines with J gene TRBJ2-7, with D possibly matching TRBD1 (6 bases). DNA of the CDR3: TGTGCCAGCGGCCCGACAGGCGGCTACGAGCAGTACTTC. Amino acid sequence: CASGPTGGYEQYF.